The entry below gives a single TCR beta chain sequence along with its context. The antigen remains undetermined. The sample belongs to a study of identical twins. Study observations and caveats: Among beta out-of-frame sequences, excess sharing between twins appeared weaker. Alpha sequences that were out-of-frame and twin-shared showed an excess of low generation probability. Findings depended on cross-sectional statistics rather than tracking the same donors. Cord blood's abundant beta clonotypes had fewer insertions, unlike memory repertoires.

TCRdb redid the calling of the 5' RACE reads with MiXCR, one entry per CDR3 protein. The sample shows approximately 1.8 million distinct CDR3 sequences, about 31% of them seen only once. The CDR3 loop spans 17 amino acids. Looked up from germline, CDR1 is MGHRA and CDR2 is YSYEKL. Input material: cord blood. The rearrangement joins TRBV4-1 to TRBJ2-4; TRBD2 aligns across 9 bases. Near its end, the DNA agrees better with TRBJ2-7, so the J call may be wrong. This receptor was taken from a newborn girl in good health. CDR3: CASSQTRGGLALYEQYF. CDR3 DNA sequence: TGCGCCAGCAGCCAAACCCGAGGGGGACTAGCATTATACGAGCAGTACTTC.